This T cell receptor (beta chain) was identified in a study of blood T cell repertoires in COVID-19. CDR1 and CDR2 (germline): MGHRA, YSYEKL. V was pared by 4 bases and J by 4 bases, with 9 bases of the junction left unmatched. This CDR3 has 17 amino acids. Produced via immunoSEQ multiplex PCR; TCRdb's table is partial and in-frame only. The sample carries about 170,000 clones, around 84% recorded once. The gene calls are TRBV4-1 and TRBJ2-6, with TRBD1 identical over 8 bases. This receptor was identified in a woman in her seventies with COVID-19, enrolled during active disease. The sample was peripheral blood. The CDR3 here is CASSLNQGARGANVLTF. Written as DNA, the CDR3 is TGCGCCAGCAGCCTTAATCAGGGGGCGCGAGGGGCCAACGTCCTGACTTTC.